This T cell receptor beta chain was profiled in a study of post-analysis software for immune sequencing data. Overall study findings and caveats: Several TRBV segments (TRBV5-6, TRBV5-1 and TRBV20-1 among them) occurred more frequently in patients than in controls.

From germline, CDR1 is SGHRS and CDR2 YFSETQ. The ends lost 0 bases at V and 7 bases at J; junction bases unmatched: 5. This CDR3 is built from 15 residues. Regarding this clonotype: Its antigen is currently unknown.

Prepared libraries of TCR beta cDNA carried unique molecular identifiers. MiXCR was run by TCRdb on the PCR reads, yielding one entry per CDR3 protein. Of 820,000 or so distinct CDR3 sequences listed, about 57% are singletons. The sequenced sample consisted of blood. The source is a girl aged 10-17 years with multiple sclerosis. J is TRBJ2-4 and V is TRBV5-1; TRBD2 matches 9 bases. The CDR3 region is CASSLADSGGNIQYF. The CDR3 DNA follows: TGCGCCAGCAGCTTGGCCGACAGCGGGGGGAACATTCAGTACTTC.